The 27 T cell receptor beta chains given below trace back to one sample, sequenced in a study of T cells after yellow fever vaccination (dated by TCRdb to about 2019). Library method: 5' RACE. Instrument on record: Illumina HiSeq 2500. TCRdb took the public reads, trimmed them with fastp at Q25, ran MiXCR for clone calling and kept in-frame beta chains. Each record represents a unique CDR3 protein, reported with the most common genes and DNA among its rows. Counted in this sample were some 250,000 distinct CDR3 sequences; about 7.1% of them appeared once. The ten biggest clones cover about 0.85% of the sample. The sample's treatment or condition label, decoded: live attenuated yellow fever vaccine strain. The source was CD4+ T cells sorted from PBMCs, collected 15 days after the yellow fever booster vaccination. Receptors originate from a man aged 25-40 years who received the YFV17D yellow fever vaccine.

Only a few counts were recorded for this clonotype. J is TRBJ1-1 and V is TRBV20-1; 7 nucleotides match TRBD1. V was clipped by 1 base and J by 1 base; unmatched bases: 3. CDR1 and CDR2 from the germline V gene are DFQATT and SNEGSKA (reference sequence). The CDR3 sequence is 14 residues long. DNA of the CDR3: TGCAGTGCTAGAGTGGGACAGCCGAACACTGAAGCTTTCTTT. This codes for CSARVGQPNTEAFF.

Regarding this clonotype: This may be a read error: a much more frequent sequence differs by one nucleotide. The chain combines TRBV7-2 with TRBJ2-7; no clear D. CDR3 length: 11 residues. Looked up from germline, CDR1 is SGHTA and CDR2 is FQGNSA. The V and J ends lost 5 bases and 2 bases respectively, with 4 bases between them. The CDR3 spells CASSITYEQYF. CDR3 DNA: TGTGCCAGCAGCATAACCTACGAGCAGTACTTC.

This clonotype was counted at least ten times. CDR3 residues: CASSLNTAATQYF. The CDR3 nucleotides are TGTGCCAGCAGCTTGAATACAGCAGCTACGCAGTATTTT. V usage is TRBV5-6 and J usage is TRBJ2-3; D unclear. V was pared by 1 base and J by 8 bases, with 11 bases between. CDR3 length: 13 amino acids. CDR1 and CDR2 from the germline V gene are SGHDT and YYEEEE.

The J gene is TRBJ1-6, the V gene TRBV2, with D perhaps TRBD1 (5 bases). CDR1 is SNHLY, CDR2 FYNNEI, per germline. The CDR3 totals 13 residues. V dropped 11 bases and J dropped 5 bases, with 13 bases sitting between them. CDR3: CAGTGRNNSPLHF. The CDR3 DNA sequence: TGTGCCGGGACGGGACGGAATAATTCACCCCTCCACTTT.

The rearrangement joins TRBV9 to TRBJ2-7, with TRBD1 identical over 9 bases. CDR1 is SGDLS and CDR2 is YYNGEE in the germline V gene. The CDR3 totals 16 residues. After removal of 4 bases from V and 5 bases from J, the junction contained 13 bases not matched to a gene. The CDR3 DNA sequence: TGTGCCAGCAGCTTTGGGATGGGACAGGGTCCCAACGAGCAGTACTTC. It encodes CASSFGMGQGPNEQYF. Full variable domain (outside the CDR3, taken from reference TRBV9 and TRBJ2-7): DSGVTQTPKHLITATGQRVTLRCSPRSGDLSVYWYQQSLDQGLQFLIQYYNGEERAKGNILERFSAQQFPDLHSELNLSSLELGDSALYFCASSFGMGQGPNEQYFGPGTRLTVT.

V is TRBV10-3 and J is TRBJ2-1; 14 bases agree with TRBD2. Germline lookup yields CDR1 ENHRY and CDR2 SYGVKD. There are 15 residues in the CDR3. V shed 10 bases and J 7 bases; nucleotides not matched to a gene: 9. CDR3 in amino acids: CATSGTSGRGNEQFF. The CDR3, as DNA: TGTGCCACCTCTGGGACTAGCGGGAGAGGAAATGAGCAGTTCTTC.

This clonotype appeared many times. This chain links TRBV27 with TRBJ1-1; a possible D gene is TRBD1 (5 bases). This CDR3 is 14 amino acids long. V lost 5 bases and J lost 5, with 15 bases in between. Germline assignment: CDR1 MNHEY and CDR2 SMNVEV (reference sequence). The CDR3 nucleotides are TGTGCCAGCAGTACGCAGGGTTCGGGAACTGAAGCTTTCTTT. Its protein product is CASSTQGSGTEAFF.

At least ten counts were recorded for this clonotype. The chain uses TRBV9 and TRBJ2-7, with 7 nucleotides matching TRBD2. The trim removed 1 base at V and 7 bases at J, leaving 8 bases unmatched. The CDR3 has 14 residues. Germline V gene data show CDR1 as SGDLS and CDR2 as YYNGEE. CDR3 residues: CASSVSGTGGEQYF. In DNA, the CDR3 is TGTGCCAGCAGCGTATCAGGGACCGGGGGGGAGCAGTACTTC.

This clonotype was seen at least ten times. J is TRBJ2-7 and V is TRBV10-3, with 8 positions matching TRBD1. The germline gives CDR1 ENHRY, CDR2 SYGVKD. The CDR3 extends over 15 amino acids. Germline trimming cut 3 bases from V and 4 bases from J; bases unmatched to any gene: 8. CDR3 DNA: TGTGCCATCAGTGACCGGGACAGGACGAAGTACGAGCAGTACTTC. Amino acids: CAISDRDRTKYEQYF.

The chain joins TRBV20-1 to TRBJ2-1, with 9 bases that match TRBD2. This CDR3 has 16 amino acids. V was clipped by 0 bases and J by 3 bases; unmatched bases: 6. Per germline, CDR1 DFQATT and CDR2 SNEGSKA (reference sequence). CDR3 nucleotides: TGCAGTGCTAGAGAAGATAGCGGGAGCAACTACAATGAGCAGTTCTTC. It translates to CSAREDSGSNYNEQFF.

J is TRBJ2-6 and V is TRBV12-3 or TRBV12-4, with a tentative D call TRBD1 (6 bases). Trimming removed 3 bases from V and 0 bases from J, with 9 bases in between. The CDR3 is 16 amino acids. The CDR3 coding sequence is TGTGCCAGCAGTTTCCTACAGGGCTCTGGGGCCAACGTCCTGACTTTC. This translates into CASSFLQGSGANVLTF.

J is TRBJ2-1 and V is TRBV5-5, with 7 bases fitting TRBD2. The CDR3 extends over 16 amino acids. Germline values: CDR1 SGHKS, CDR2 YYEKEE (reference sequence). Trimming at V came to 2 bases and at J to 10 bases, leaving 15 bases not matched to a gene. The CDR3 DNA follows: TGTGCCAGCAGCTTTGGCTCGACTAGCTCTTTAAGGGAGCAGTTCTTC. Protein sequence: CASSFGSTSSLREQFF.

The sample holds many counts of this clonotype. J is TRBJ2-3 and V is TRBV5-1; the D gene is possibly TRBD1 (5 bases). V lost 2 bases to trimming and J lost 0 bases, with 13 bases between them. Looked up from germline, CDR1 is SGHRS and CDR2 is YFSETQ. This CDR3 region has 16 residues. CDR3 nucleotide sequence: TGCGCCAGCAGCTTCGGTACAGGACCAAGCACAGATACGCAGTATTTT. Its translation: CASSFGTGPSTDTQYF.

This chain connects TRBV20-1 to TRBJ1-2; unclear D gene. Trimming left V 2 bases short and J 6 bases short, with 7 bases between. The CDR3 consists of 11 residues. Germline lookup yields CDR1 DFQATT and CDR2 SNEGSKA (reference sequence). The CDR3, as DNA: TGCAGTGCTAGACTCAACCATGGCTACACCTTC. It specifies CSARLNHGYTF.

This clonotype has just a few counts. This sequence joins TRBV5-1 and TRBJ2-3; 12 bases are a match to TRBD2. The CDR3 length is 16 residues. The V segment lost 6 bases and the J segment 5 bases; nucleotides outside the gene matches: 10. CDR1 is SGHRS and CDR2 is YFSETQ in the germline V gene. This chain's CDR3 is CASNVLLAGGVDTQYF. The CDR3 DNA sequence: TGCGCCAGCAACGTCCTACTAGCGGGAGGCGTAGATACGCAGTATTTT.

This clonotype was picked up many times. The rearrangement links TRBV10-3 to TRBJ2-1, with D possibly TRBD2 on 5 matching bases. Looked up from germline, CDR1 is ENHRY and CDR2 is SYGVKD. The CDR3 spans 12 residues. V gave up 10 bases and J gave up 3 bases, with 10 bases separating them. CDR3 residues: CATFTSYNEQFF. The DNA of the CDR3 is TGTGCCACCTTTACTAGCTACAATGAGCAGTTCTTC.

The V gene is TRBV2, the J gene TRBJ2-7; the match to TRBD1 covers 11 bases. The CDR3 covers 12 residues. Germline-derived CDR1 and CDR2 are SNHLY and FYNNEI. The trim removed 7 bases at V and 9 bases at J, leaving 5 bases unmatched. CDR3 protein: CASKDRGLMQYF. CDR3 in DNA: TGTGCCAGCAAGGACAGGGGGCTCATGCAGTACTTC.

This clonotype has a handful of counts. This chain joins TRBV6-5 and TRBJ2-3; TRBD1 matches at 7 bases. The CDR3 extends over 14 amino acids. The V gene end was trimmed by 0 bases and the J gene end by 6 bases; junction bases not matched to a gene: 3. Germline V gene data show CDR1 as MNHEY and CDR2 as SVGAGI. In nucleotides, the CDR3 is TGTGCCAGCAGTTACTCGACGACAGGGGATACGCAGTATTTT. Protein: CASSYSTTGDTQYF.

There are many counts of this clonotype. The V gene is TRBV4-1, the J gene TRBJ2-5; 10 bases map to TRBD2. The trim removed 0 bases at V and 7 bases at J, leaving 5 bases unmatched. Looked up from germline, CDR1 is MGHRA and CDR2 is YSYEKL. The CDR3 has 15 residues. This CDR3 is CASSQEGAGGSTQYF. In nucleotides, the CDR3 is TGCGCCAGCAGCCAAGAAGGAGCGGGAGGGTCGACCCAGTACTTC.

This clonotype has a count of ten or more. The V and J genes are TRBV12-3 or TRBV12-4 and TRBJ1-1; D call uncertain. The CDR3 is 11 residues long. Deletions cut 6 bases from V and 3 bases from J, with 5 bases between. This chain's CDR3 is CASRTDTEAFF. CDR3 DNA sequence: TGTGCCAGCAGGACTGACACTGAAGCTTTCTTT.

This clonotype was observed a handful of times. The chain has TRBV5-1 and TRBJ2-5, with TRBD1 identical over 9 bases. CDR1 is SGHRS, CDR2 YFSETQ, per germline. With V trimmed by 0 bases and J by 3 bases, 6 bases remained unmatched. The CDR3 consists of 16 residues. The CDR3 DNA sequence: TGCGCCAGCAGCTTGGGGACAGGGGTGATAAAAGAGACCCAGTACTTC. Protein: CASSLGTGVIKETQYF.

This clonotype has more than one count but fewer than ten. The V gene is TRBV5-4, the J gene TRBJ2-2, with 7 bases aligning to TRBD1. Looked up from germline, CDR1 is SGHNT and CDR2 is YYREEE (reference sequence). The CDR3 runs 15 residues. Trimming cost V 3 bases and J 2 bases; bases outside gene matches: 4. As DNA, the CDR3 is TGTGCCAGCAGCTCAAGGGGGCTTAACACCGGGGAGCTGTTTTTT. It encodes CASSSRGLNTGELFF.

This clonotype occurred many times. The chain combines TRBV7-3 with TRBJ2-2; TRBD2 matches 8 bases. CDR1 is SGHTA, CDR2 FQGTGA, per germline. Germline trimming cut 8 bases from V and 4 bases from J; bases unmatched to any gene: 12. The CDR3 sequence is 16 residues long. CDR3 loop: CASGGEIAGLTGELFF. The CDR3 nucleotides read TGTGCCAGCGGGGGGGAAATAGCGGGACTCACCGGGGAGCTGTTTTTT.

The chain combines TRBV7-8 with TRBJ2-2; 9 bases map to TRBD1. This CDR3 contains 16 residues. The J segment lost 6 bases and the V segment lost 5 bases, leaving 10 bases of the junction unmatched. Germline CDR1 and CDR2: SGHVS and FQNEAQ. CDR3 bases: TGTGCCAGCAGCGAAACGACAGGGGGGATTGCCGGGGAGCTGTTTTTT. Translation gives CASSETTGGIAGELFF.

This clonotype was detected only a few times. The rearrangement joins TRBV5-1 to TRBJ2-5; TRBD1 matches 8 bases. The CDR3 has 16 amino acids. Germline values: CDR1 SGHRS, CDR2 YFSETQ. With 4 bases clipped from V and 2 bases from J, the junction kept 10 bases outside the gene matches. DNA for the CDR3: TGCGCCAGCAGCCCCGGACAGGGTGGCGGGCAAGAGACCCAGTACTTC. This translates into CASSPGQGGGQETQYF.

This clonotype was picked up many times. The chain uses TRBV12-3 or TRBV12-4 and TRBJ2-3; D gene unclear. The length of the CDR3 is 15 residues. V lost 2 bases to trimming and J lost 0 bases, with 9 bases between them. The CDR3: CASSLFLSSTDTQYF. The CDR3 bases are TGTGCCAGCAGTTTATTCCTCTCTAGCACAGATACGCAGTATTTT.

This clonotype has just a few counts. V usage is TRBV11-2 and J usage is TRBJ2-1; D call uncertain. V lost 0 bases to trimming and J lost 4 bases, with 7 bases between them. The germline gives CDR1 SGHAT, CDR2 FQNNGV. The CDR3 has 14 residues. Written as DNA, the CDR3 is TGTGCCAGCAGCTTAGAGATATCTTACAATGAGCAGTTCTTC. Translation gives CASSLEISYNEQFF. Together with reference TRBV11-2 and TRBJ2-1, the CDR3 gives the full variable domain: EAGVAQSPRYKIIEKRQSVAFWCNPISGHATLYWYQQILGQGPKLLIQFQNNGVVDDSQLPKDRFSAERLKGVDSTLKIQPAKLEDSAVYLCASSLEISYNEQFFGPGTRLTVL.